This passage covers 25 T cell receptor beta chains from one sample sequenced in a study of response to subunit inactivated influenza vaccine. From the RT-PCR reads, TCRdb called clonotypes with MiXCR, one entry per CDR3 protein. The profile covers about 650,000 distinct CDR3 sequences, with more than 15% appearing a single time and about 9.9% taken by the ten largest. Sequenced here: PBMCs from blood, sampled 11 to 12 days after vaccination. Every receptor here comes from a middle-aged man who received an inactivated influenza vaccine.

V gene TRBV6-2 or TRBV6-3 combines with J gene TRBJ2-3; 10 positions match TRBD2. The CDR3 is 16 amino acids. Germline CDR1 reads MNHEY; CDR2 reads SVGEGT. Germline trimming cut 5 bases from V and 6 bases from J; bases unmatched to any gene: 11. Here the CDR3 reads CASSPPGLAASDTQYF. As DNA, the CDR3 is TGTGCCAGCAGTCCGCCCGGACTAGCGGCCTCGGATACGCAGTATTTT.

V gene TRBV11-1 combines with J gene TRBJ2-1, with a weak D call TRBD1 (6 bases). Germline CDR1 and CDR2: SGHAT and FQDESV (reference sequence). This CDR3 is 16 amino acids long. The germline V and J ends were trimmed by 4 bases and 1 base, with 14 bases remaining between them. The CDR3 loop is CASSSRTGPSYNEQFF. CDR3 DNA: TGTGCCAGCAGCTCTCGCACAGGGCCTTCCTACAATGAGCAGTTCTTC.

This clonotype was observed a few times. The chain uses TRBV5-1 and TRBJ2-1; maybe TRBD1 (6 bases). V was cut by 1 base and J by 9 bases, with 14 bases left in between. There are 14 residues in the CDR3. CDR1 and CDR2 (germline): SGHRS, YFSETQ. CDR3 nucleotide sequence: TGCGCCAGCAGCTTGCACAGGGATCCGGGTGAGCAGTTCTTC. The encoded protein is CASSLHRDPGEQFF.

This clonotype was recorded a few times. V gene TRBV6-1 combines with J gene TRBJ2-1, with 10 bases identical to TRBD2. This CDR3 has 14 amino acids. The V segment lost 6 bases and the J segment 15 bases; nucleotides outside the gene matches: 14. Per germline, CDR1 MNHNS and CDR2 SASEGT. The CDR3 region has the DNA TGTGCCAGCAGCTCCGGCCTAGCGGGGGCCTATGTGTTCTTC. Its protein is CASSSGLAGAYVFF.

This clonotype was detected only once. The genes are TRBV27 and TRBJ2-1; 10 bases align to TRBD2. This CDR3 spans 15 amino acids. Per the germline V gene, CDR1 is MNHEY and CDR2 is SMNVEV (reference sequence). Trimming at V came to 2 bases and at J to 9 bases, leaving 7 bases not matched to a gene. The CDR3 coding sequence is TGTGCCAGCAGTTTACAGCGGGGGGGCTTTAGTGAGCAGTTCTTC. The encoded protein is CASSLQRGGFSEQFF.

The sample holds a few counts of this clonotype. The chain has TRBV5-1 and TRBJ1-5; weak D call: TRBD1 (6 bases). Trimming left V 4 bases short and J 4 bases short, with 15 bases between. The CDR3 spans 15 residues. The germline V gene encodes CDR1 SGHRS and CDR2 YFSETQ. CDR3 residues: CASSAGAGENQPQHF. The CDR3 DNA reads TGCGCCAGCAGCGCGGGGGCAGGGGAGAATCAGCCCCAGCATTTT.

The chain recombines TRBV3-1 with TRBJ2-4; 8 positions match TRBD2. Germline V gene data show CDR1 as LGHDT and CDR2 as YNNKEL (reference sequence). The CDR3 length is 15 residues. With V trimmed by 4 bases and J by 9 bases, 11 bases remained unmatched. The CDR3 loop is CASSPTGLVYGIQYF. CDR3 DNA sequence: TGTGCCAGCAGCCCCACGGGACTAGTTTATGGCATTCAGTACTTC.

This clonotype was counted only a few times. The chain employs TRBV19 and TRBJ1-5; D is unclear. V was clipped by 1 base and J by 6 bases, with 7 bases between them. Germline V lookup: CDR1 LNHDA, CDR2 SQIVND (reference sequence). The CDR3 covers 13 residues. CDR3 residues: CASSIVSGQPQHF. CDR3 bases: TGTGCCAGTAGTATAGTGTCCGGTCAGCCCCAGCATTTT. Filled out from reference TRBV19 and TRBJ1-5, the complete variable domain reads DGGITQSPKYLFRKEGQNVTLSCEQNLNHDAMYWYRQDPGQGLRLIYYSQIVNDFQKGDIAEGYSVSREKKESFPLTVTSAQKNPTAFYLCASSIVSGQPQHFGDGTRLSIL.

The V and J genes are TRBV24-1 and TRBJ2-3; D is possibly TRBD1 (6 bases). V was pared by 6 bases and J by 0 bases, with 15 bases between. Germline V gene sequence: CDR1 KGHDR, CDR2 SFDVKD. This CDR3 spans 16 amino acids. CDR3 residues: CATSPYRVGSTDTQYF. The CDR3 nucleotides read TGTGCCACCAGTCCCTACAGGGTTGGTAGCACAGATACGCAGTATTTT.

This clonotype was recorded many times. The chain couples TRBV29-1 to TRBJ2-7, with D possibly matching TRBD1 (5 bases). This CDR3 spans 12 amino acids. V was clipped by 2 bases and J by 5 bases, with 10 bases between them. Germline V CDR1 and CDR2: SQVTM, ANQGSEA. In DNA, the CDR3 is TGCAGCGTTGAACAGGGCGGAGACGAGCAGTACTTC. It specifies CSVEQGGDEQYF.

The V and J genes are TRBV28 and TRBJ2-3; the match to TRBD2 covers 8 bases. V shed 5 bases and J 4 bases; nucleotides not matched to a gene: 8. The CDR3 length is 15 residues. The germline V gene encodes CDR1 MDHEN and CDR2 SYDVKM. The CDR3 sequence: CASSMSAGAPDTQYF. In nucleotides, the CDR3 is TGTGCCAGCAGTATGTCAGCGGGAGCCCCAGATACGCAGTATTTT. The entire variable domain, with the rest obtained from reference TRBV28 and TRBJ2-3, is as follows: DVKVTQSSRYLVKRTGEKVFLECVQDMDHENMFWYRQDPGLGLRLIYFSYDVKMKEKGDIPEGYSVSREKKERFSLILESASTNQTSMYLCASSMSAGAPDTQYFGPGTRLTVL.

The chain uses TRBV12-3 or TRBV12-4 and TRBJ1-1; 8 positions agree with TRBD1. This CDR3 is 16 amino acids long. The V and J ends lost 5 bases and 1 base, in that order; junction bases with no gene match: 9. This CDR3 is CASSRTGGLSNTEAFF. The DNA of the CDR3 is TGTGCCAGCAGTCGAACAGGGGGGCTATCGAACACTGAAGCTTTCTTT.

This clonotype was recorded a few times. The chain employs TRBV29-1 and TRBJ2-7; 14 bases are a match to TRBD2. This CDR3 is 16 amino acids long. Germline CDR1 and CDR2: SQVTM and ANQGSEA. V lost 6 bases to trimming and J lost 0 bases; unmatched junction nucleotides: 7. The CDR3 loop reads CSVRTGLAGDSYEQYF. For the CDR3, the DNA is TGCAGCGTACGGACGGGACTAGCGGGAGACTCCTACGAGCAGTACTTC.

The CDR3 sequence: CASSLSQAVYGYTF. The DNA for the CDR3 is TGTGCCAGCAGCTTAAGTCAGGCAGTCTATGGCTACACCTTC. The chain carries TRBV7-2 and TRBJ1-2; no firm D call. This CDR3 spans 14 amino acids. V was cut by 2 bases and J by 4 bases, with 11 bases left in between. Per germline, CDR1 SGHTA and CDR2 FQGNSA. Full variable domain (remainder filled in from reference TRBV7-2 and TRBJ1-2): GAGVSQSPSNKVTEKGKDVELRCDPISGHTALYWYRQSLGQGLEFLIYFQGNSAPDKSGLPSDRFSAERTGGSVSTLTIQRTQQEDSAVYLCASSLSQAVYGYTFGSGTRLTVV.

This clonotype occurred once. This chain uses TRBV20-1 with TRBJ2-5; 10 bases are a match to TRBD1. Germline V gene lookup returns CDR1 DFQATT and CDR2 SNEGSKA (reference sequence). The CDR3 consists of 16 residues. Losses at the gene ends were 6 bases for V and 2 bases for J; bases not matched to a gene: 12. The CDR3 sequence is CSAPRQGQGRQETQYF. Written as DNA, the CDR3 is TGCAGTGCCCCCCGGCAGGGACAGGGGAGACAAGAGACCCAGTACTTC.

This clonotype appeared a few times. The CDR3 is CSAALGGQGHGELFF. CDR3 DNA sequence: TGCAGTGCCGCCCTAGGTGGACAGGGGCACGGGGAGCTGTTTTTT. The rearrangement joins TRBV20-1 to TRBJ2-2; 9 bases align to TRBD1. The CDR3 extends over 15 amino acids. The germline V gene has CDR1 DFQATT and CDR2 SNEGSKA (reference sequence). The J segment lost 7 bases and the V segment lost 6 bases, leaving 12 bases of the junction unmatched.

The DNA for the CDR3 is TGTGCCAGCAGTTTACGACTAGCGCTGGGAGGCGAGCAGTACTTC. It encodes CASSLRLALGGEQYF. This chain uses TRBV27 with TRBJ2-7, with 8 nucleotides matching TRBD2. Unmatched junction bases numbered 9, after V lost 2 bases and J lost 6 bases. This CDR3 region has 15 residues. The V gene's germline CDR1 is MNHEY and CDR2 SMNVEV (reference sequence).

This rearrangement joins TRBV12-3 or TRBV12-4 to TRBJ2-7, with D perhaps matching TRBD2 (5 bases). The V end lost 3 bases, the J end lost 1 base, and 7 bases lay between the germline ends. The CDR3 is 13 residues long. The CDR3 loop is CASSLERSYEQYF. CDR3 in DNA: TGTGCCAGCAGTTTGGAGCGGTCCTACGAGCAGTACTTC.

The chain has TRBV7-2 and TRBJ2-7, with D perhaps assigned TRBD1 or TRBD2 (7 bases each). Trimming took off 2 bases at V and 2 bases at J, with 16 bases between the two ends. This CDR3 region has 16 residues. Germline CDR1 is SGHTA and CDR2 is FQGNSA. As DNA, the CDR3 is TGTGCCAGCAGCTTACAGGGGGGGGGCCGAGCCTACGAGCAGTACTTC. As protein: CASSLQGGGRAYEQYF.

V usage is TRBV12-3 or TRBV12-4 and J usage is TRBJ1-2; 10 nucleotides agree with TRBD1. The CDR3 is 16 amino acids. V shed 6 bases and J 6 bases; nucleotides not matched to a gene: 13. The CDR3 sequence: CASSSGTGEGGHGYTF. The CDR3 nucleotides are TGTGCCAGCAGCTCCGGGACAGGGGAAGGTGGACATGGCTACACCTTC.

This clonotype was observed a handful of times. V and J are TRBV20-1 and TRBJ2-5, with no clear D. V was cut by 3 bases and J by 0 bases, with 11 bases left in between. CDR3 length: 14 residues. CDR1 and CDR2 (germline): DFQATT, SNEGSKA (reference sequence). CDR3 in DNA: TGCAGTGCTAGCACCAAGGGCTACCAAGAGACCCAGTACTTC. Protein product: CSASTKGYQETQYF.

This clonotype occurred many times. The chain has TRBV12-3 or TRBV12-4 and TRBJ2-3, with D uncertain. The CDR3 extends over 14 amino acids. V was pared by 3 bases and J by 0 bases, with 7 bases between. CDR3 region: CASSFFSSTDTQYF. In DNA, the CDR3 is TGTGCCAGCAGTTTTTTTTCTAGCACAGATACGCAGTATTTT.

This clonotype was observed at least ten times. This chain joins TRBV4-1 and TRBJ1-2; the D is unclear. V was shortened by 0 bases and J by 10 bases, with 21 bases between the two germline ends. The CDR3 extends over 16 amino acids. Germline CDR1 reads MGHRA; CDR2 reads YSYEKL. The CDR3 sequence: CASSQDSASGGVFYTF. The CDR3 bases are TGCGCCAGCAGCCAAGATTCCGCCTCCGGTGGGGTTTTCTACACCTTC.

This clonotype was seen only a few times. The CDR3 DNA is TGCAGTGCTCCTCAGGGGGCGGGTGCGGGCTACACCTTC. Translated: CSAPQGAGAGYTF. J is TRBJ1-2 and V is TRBV20-1; TRBD1 matches at 8 bases. CDR1 is DFQATT, CDR2 SNEGSKA, per germline (reference sequence). This CDR3 contains 13 residues. Trimming at V came to 5 bases and at J to 8 bases, leaving 10 bases not matched to a gene.

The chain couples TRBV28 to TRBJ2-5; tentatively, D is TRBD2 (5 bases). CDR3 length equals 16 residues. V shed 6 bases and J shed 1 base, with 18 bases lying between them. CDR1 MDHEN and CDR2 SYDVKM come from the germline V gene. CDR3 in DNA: TGTGCCAGCAGCCCCATCGGGGTTCACTTCCAAGAGACCCAGTACTTC. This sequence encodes CASSPIGVHFQETQYF.